These 16 T cell receptor beta chains originate from one sample sequenced in a study of blood T cell repertoires in COVID-19. TCRdb keeps only in-frame clones here, not all; method: immunoSEQ multiplex PCR. Of about 250,000 clones listed, about 91% are singletons. Material for sequencing was peripheral blood. Receptors were obtained from a woman between 35 and 50 years old who had recovered from COVID-19.

The chain couples TRBV30 to TRBJ1-2; possibly TRBD1 for D (6 bases). Trimming shortened V by 6 bases and J by 3 bases, and 11 bases separated the two germline ends. Germline V CDR1 and CDR2: GTSNPN, SVGIG (reference sequence). The CDR3 consists of 12 residues. Here the CDR3 reads CACSRGDYGYTF. In nucleotides, the CDR3 is TGTGCCTGTAGCAGGGGAGACTATGGCTACACCTTC.

Concerning this clone itself: Other DNA sequences in this sample translate to the same CDR3. As DNA, the CDR3 is TGTGCCAGCAGTTACAGCGGGGGAGGTACCGATACGCAGTATTTT. Translating gives CASSYSGGGTDTQYF. This chain links TRBV6-5 with TRBJ2-3; TRBD2 aligns across 8 bases. Per the germline V gene, CDR1 is MNHEY and CDR2 is SVGAGI. The junction had 7 bases not matched to a gene; V was cut back by 2 bases and J by 6 bases. The CDR3 runs 15 residues.

The chain joins TRBV9 to TRBJ2-2; D unclear. The germline CDR1 and CDR2 sequences are SGDLS and YYNGEE. Between the trimmed V and J ends, which lost 0 bases and 0 bases, there was a span of 12 bases. The CDR3 has 17 amino acids. CDR3 in amino acids: CASSVGFVGSNTGELFF. The CDR3 region has the DNA TGTGCCAGCAGCGTAGGTTTCGTGGGCTCGAACACCGGGGAGCTGTTTTTT.

The chain carries TRBV6-5 and TRBJ2-5; D is possibly TRBD2 (5 bases). CDR3 length equals 12 residues. V was pared by 6 bases and J by 5 bases, with 10 bases between. The germline gives CDR1 MNHEY, CDR2 SVGAGI. CDR3 amino acids: CASRESGETQYF. Written as DNA, the CDR3 is TGTGCCAGCAGAGAGTCGGGGGAGACCCAGTACTTC.

The gene calls are TRBV12-3 or TRBV12-4 and TRBJ1-6; D may be TRBD1 (6 bases). Trimming stripped 6 bases from V and 10 bases from J, with 13 bases between. This CDR3 is 13 amino acids long. This CDR3 is CASSSTGGSPLHF. CDR3 sequence (DNA): TGTGCCAGCAGCTCGACAGGAGGATCACCCCTCCACTTT.

The J gene is TRBJ2-2, the V gene TRBV7-6; 8 positions agree with TRBD1. The CDR3 spans 16 residues. The trim removed 1 base at V and 5 bases at J, leaving 6 bases unmatched. The germline V gene has CDR1 SGHVS and CDR2 FNYEAQ. CDR3 in amino acids: CASSLGYRGETGELFF. The CDR3 bases are TGTGCCAGCAGCTTAGGTTACAGGGGGGAGACCGGGGAGCTGTTTTTT.

This clone was counted a single time. The chain's CDR3 is CASSGLPEDTQYF. The CDR3 coding sequence is TGTGCCAGCAGCGGACTCCCGGAAGATACGCAGTATTTT. The chain joins TRBV5-4 to TRBJ2-3, with D perhaps TRBD2 (5 bases). This CDR3 region has 13 residues. Trimming left V 4 bases short and J 5 bases short, with 11 bases between. Germline values: CDR1 SGHNT, CDR2 YYREEE (reference sequence).

This chain uses TRBV28 with TRBJ1-3; possibly TRBD1 for D (6 bases). Trimming shortened V by 5 bases and J by 1 base, and 9 bases separated the two germline ends. Germline V gene data show CDR1 as MDHEN and CDR2 as SYDVKM. The CDR3 is 14 amino acids. CDR3 protein: CASSPQGSGNTIYF. As DNA, the CDR3 is TGTGCCAGCAGTCCACAGGGTTCTGGAAACACCATATATTTT.

The chain employs TRBV11-2 and TRBJ1-4; a possible D gene is TRBD1 (5 bases). V gave up 6 bases and J gave up 11 bases, with 19 bases separating them. Looked up from germline, CDR1 is SGHAT and CDR2 is FQNNGV. This CDR3 has 14 amino acids. CDR3 protein: CASSPNVGAPKLFF. CDR3 coding DNA: TGTGCCAGCAGTCCGAATGTAGGGGCTCCCAAACTGTTTTTT.

On this clone: The sample carries other DNA sequences with the same CDR3. The gene calls are TRBV18 and TRBJ1-1; D remains unclear. This CDR3 comprises 14 residues. The germline gives CDR1 KGHSH, CDR2 LQKENI. V shed 2 bases and J shed 0 bases, with 7 bases lying between them. The CDR3 here is CASSPAGMNTEAFF. CDR3 DNA sequence: TGTGCCAGCTCACCAGCGGGGATGAACACTGAAGCTTTCTTT.

The sample holds a few counts of this clone. The chain joins TRBV6-1 to TRBJ2-1, with TRBD2 identical over 13 bases. J lost 8 bases, V lost 2 bases, and 9 bases had no gene match. Per the germline V gene, CDR1 is MNHNS and CDR2 is SASEGT. The CDR3 contains 17 residues. The CDR3 region is CASSENSLAGGLDEQFF. The DNA of the CDR3 is TGTGCCAGCAGTGAAAACTCACTAGCGGGGGGGCTCGATGAGCAGTTCTTC.

This clone came up a few times. The chain has TRBV6-4 and TRBJ2-1; TRBD2 agrees at 8 bases. This CDR3 spans 14 amino acids. Germline trimming cut 6 bases from V and 5 bases from J; bases unmatched to any gene: 6. In germline, CDR1 is MRHNA, CDR2 SNTAGT. This CDR3 is CASSGGGRDNEQFF. In nucleotides, the CDR3 is TGTGCCAGCAGCGGGGGGGGCAGGGACAATGAGCAGTTCTTC.

The chain links TRBV5-1 to TRBJ2-2, with no clear D. The CDR3 contains 15 residues. V was trimmed by 4 bases and J by 1 base, leaving 11 bases between them. Germline-derived CDR1 and CDR2 are SGHRS and YFSETQ. CDR3 amino acids: CASSEAIRNTGELFF. CDR3 bases: TGCGCCAGCAGCGAGGCAATAAGGAACACCGGGGAGCTGTTTTTT.

The table lists this clone with a count of one. The J gene is TRBJ1-1, the V gene TRBV7-9; D may be TRBD1 (5 bases). The CDR3 is 14 residues long. V was shortened by 4 bases and J by 7 bases, with 16 bases between the two germline ends. Per the germline V gene, CDR1 is SEHNR and CDR2 is FQNEAQ (reference sequence). The chain's CDR3 is CASSSIGADREAFF. Here the CDR3 DNA reads TGTGCCAGCAGCTCGATTGGGGCAGATCGTGAAGCTTTCTTT.

The V gene is TRBV7-9, the J gene TRBJ1-6; 7 bases are shared with TRBD1. The CDR3 has 17 residues. J lost 4 bases, V lost 0 bases, and 6 bases had no gene match. Germline-derived CDR1 and CDR2 are SEHNR and FQNEAQ (reference sequence). This CDR3 reads CASSLATGPEYNSPLHF. The CDR3 region has the DNA TGTGCCAGCAGCTTAGCGACAGGGCCCGAATATAATTCACCCCTCCACTTT.

The V and J genes are TRBV28 and TRBJ1-1; no reliable D call. Germline V gene sequence: CDR1 MDHEN, CDR2 SYDVKM. V was pared by 7 bases and J by 10 bases, with 25 bases between. This CDR3 is 15 amino acids long. The CDR3 spells CASNFLTGDSMGAFF. CDR3 coding DNA: TGTGCCAGCAACTTCTTGACGGGAGATTCAATGGGAGCTTTCTTT.